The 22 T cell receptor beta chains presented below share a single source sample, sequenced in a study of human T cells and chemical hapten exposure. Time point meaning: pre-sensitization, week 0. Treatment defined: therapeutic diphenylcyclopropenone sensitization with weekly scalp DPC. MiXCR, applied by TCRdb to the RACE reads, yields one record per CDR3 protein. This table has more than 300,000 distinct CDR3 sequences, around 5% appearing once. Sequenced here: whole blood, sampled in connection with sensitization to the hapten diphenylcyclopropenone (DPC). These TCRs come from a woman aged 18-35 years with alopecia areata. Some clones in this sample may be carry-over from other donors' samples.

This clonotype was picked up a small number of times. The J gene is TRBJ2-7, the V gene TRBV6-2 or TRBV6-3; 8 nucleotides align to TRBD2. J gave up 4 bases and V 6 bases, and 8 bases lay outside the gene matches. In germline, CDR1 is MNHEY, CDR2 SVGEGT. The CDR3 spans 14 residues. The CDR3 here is CASRRGAGGYEQYF. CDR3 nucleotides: TGTGCCAGCAGACGCGGCGCGGGGGGATACGAGCAGTACTTC.

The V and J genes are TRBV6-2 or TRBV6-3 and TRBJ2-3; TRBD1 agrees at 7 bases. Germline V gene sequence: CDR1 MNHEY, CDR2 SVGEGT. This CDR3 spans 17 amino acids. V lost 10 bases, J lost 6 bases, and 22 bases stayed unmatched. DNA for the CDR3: TGTGCCACCTGGGACCTACAGGGGCGGTATGTGTCGGATACGCAGTATTTT. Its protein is CATWDLQGRYVSDTQYF.

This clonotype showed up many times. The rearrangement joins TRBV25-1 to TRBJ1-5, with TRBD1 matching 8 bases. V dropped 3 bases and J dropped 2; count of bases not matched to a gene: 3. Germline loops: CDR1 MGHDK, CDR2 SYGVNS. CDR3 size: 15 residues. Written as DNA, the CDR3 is TGTGCCAGCAGTGACCTGGACAGGGGCAATCAGCCCCAGCATTTT. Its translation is CASSDLDRGNQPQHF.

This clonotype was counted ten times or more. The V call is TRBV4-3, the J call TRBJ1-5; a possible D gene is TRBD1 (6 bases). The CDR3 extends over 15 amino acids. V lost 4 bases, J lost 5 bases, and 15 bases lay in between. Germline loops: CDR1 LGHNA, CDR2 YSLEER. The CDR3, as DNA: TGCGCCAGCAGCCGTATTACAGGGCCCGATCAGCCCCAGCATTTT. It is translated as CASSRITGPDQPQHF.

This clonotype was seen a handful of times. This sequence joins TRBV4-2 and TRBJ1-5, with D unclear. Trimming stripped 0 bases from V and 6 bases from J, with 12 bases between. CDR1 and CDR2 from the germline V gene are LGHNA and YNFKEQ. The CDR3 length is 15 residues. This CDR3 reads CASSQDLELGQPQHF. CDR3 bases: TGTGCCAGCAGCCAAGATTTAGAGTTGGGTCAGCCCCAGCATTTT.

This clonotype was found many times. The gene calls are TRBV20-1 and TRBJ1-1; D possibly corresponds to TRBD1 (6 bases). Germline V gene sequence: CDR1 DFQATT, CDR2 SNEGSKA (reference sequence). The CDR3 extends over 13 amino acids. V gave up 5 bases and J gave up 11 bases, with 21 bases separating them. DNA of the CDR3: TGCAGTGCTTTTCGGGACACCCTCTTTGGGGCTTTCTTT. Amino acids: CSAFRDTLFGAFF.

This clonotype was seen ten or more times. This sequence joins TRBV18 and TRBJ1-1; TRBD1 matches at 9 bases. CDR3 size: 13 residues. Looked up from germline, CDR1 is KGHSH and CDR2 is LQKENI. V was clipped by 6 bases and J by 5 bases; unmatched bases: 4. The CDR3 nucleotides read TGTGCCAGCTCCCGGGACAGGGAAACTGAAGCTTTCTTT. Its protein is CASSRDRETEAFF. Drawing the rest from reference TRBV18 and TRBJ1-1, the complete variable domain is NAGVMQNPRHLVRRRGQEARLRCSPMKGHSHVYWYRQLPEEGLKFMVYLQKENIIDESGMPKERFSAEFPKEGPSILRIQQVVRGDSAAYFCASSRDRETEAFFGQGTRLTVV.

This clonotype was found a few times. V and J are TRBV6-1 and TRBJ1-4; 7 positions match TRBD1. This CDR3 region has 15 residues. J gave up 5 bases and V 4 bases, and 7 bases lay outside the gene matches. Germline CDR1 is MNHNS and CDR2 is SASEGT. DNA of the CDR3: TGTGCCAGCAGTGTTGGAGACAGGGCAAATGAAAAACTGTTTTTT. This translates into CASSVGDRANEKLFF.

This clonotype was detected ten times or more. This CDR3 reads CASSYRGGNSPLHF. CDR3 bases: TGTGCCAGCAGTTACCGGGGGGGGAATTCACCCCTCCACTTT. V gene TRBV6-5 combines with J gene TRBJ1-6, with D maybe TRBD1 (5 bases). The length of the CDR3 is 14 residues. CDR1 MNHEY and CDR2 SVGAGI come from the germline V gene. Trimming left V 2 bases short and J 7 bases short, with 9 bases between.

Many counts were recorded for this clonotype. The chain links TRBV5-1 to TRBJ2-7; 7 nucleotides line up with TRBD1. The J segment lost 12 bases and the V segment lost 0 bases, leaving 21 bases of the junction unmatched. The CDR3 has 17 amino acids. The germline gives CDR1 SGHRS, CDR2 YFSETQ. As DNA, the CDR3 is TGCGCCAGCAGCTTGGCGGATACAGGGGACATACCCCTTCCGCGGTACTTC. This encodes CASSLADTGDIPLPRYF.

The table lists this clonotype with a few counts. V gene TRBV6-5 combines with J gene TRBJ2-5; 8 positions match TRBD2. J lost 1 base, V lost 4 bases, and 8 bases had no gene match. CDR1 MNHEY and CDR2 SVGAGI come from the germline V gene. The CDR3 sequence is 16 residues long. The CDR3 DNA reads TGTGCCAGCAGTTTAATCACTAGCGGTTCCCAAGAGACCCAGTACTTC. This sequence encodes CASSLITSGSQETQYF.

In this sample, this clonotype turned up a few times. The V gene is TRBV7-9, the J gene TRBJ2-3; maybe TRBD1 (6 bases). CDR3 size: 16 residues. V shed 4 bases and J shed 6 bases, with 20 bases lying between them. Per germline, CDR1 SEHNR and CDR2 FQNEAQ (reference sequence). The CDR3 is CASSSPPDRLRDTQYF. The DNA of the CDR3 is TGTGCCAGCAGCTCCCCCCCGGACAGACTCCGGGATACGCAGTATTTT.

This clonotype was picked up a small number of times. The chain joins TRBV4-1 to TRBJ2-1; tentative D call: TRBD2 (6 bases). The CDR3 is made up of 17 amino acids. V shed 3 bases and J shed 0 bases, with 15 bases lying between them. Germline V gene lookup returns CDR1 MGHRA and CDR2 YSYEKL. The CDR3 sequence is CASSQGAGGPSYNEQFF. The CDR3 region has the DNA TGCGCCAGCAGCCAGGGAGCCGGGGGACCCTCCTACAATGAGCAGTTCTTC.

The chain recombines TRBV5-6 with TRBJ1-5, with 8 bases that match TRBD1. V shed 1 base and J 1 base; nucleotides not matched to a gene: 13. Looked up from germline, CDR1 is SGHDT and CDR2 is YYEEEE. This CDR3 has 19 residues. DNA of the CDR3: TGTGCCAGCAGCTTGCCCCCAAACCGACAGGGGTTAAGCAATCAGCCCCAGCATTTT. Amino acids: CASSLPPNRQGLSNQPQHF.

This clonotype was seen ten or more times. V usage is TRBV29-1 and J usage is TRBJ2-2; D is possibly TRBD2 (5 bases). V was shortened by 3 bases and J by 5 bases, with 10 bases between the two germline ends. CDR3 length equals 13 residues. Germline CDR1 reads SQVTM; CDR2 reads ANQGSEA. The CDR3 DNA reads TGCAGCGTTGATGGACGGAGGACCGGGGAGCTGTTTTTT. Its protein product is CSVDGRRTGELFF.

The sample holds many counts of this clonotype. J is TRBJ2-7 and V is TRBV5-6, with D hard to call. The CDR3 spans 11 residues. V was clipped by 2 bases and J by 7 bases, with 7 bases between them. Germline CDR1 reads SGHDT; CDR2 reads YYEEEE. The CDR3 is CASSFLGEQYF. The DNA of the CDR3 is TGTGCCAGCAGCTTTCTGGGGGAGCAGTACTTC.

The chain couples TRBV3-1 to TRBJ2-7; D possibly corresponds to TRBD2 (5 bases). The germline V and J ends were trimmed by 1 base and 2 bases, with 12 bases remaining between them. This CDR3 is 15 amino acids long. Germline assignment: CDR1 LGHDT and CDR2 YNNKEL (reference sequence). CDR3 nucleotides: TGTGCCAGCAGCCAAGGGCCCGGGGAACCCTACGAGCAGTACTTC. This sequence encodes CASSQGPGEPYEQYF.

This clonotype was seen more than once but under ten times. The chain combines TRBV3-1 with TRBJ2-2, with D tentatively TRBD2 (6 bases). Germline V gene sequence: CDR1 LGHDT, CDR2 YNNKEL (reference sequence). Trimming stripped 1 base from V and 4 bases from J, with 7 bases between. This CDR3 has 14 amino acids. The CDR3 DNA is TGTGCCAGCAGCCAAGGGGAGGCCACCGGGGAGCTGTTTTTT. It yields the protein CASSQGEATGELFF.

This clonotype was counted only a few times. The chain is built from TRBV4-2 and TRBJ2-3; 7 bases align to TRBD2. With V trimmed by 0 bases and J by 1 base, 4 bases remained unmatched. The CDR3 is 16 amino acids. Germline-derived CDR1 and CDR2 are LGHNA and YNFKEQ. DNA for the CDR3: TGTGCCAGCAGCCAAGATTCCGGACTAGGCACAGATACGCAGTATTTT. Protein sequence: CASSQDSGLGTDTQYF.

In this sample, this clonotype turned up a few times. CDR3 DNA: TGCGCCAGCAGCCAATATAACGGCAGGGAGCAGTTCTTC. Translation: CASSQYNGREQFF. The chain recombines TRBV4-3 with TRBJ2-1, with D unclear. Trimming pared 2 bases from V and 10 bases from J, leaving 12 bases between. The CDR3 covers 13 residues. Germline V gives CDR1 LGHNA, CDR2 YSLEER.

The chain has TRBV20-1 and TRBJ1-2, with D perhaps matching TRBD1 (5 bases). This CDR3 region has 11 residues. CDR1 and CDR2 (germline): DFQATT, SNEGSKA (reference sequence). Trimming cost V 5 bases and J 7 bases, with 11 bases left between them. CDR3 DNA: TGCAGTGCTCAGGATCAGGGTGGCTACACCTTC. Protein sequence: CSAQDQGGYTF.

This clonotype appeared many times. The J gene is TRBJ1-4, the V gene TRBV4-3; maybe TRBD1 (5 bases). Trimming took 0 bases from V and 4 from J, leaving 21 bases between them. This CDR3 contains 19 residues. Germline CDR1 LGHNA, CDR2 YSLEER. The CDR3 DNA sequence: TGCGCCAGCAGCCAAGAGTATAGCCGTGGGGCATTTAGTAATGAAAAACTGTTTTTT. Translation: CASSQEYSRGAFSNEKLFF.